Described below is a single TCR beta chain sequence and its context. Method: immunoSEQ multiplex PCR; TCRdb's copy keeps in-frame clones and lacks some. The table has 2 million to 2.5 million clones, under 95% seen once; the top ten hold approximately 1.7%. The entry originates in a study of shared clonotypes between healthy human individuals. Study overall: Per-donor plates numbered three CD4 naive, three CD4 memory, two CD8 naive and one CD8 memory.

CD45RO-negative cells were positively selected for CCR7, leaving out terminally differentiated effector memory CD45RA+ cells. The V end was cut by 0 bases, the J end by 0 bases, with 7 bases between. This CDR3 has 15 amino acids. Germline CDR1 and CDR2: SGHAT and FQNNGV. The TCR comes from a man between 18 and 35 years old in good health. Some clones in this sample may be carry-over from other donors' samples. Sequencing input: naive CD8+ T cells from PBMCs. The rearrangement joins TRBV11-2 to TRBJ2-3; D unclear. The CDR3 loop is CASSLEPASTDTQYF. CDR3 nucleotide sequence: TGTGCCAGCAGCTTAGAGCCAGCTAGCACAGATACGCAGTATTTT.